This passage covers 21 T cell receptor beta chains from one sample sequenced in a study of radiotherapy plus CTLA-4 blockade in lung cancer. This table comes from immunoSEQ multiplex PCR, and its TCRdb copy is limited to in-frame clones, with some not included. The table lists 120,000 or so clones, 75% to 90% of them singletons. The sequenced sample was peripheral blood, obtained from a patient treated with radiotherapy plus ipilimumab. These receptors all come from a human donor with non-small cell lung cancer that progressed on radiotherapy plus ipilimumab.

This chain uses TRBV2 with TRBJ2-1, with TRBD2 matching over 9 bases. The CDR3 runs 15 residues. After removal of 3 bases from V and 7 bases from J, the junction contained 7 bases not matched to a gene. Germline CDR1 SNHLY, CDR2 FYNNEI. The CDR3 nucleotides read TGTGCCAGCAGTGATTTAGTAGCGGGAGTGAATGAGCAGTTCTTC. Protein sequence: CASSDLVAGVNEQFF.

J is TRBJ2-1 and V is TRBV6-5; D is perhaps TRBD2 (6 bases). The V end lost 4 bases, the J end lost 1 base, and 14 bases lay between the germline ends. This CDR3 contains 16 residues. Germline CDR1 is MNHEY and CDR2 is SVGAGI. CDR3 DNA: TGTGCCAGCAGTTCCCGTGGGGGGTATTCCTACAATGAGCAGTTCTTC. Amino acids: CASSSRGGYSYNEQFF.

The chain joins TRBV9 to TRBJ2-1, with TRBD2 as a possible D gene (6 bases). The CDR3 covers 16 residues. CDR1 SGDLS and CDR2 YYNGEE come from the germline V gene. Trimming removed 0 bases from V and 0 bases from J, with 10 bases in between. The CDR3 is CASSVVGLSSYNEQFF. The CDR3 DNA follows: TGTGCCAGCAGCGTAGTGGGACTCAGCTCCTACAATGAGCAGTTCTTC.

V and J are TRBV30 and TRBJ2-1; 9 bases are shared with TRBD2. The V gene end was trimmed by 0 bases and the J gene end by 6 bases; junction bases not matched to a gene: 6. From germline, CDR1 is GTSNPN and CDR2 SVGIG (reference sequence). The CDR3 length is 15 residues. The chain's CDR3 is CAWSVGAGGFNEQFF. For the CDR3, the DNA is TGTGCCTGGAGTGTAGGAGCGGGGGGATTCAATGAGCAGTTCTTC.

V and J are TRBV27 and TRBJ2-7; tentatively, D is TRBD2 (6 bases). Germline loops: CDR1 MNHEY, CDR2 SMNVEV (reference sequence). This CDR3 is 12 amino acids long. V was trimmed by 3 bases and J by 7 bases, leaving 10 bases between them. The CDR3: CASSLVGGEQYF. CDR3 nucleotide sequence: TGTGCCAGCAGTTTGGTGGGAGGAGAGCAGTACTTC.

V usage is TRBV18 and J usage is TRBJ1-4; the match to TRBD1 covers 7 bases. CDR1 is KGHSH, CDR2 LQKENI, per germline. After removal of 3 bases from V and 10 bases from J, the junction contained 2 bases not matched to a gene. The CDR3 is made up of 12 amino acids. CDR3 region: CASSPGQAKLFF. The CDR3 region has the DNA TGTGCCAGCTCACCCGGACAGGCAAAACTGTTTTTT.

The rearrangement uses TRBV15 and TRBJ1-2; D uncertain. This CDR3 is built from 13 residues. V lost 3 bases and J 5 bases, leaving 10 bases between the germline ends. Looked up from germline, CDR1 is LNHNV and CDR2 is YYDKDF (reference sequence). Written as DNA, the CDR3 is TGTGCCACCAGCAGCAATTGGGAGTATGGCTACACCTTC. Translation gives CATSSNWEYGYTF.

This clone has only a few counts. The chain is built from TRBV6-5 and TRBJ1-1, with 8 positions matching TRBD1. The CDR3 totals 14 residues. Germline assignment: CDR1 MNHEY and CDR2 SVGAGI. J lost 3 bases, V lost 6 bases, and 6 bases had no gene match. The CDR3 sequence: CASRFADRDTEAFF. DNA for the CDR3: TGTGCCAGCAGATTCGCGGACAGGGACACTGAAGCTTTCTTT.

The rearrangement uses TRBV25-1 and TRBJ1-1, with D perhaps TRBD1 (5 bases). The V end lost 2 bases, the J end lost 1 base, and 5 bases lay between the germline ends. CDR1 is MGHDK and CDR2 is SYGVNS in the germline V gene. The CDR3 spans 13 residues. DNA for the CDR3: TGTGCCAGCAGTGAACAGGGGAACACTGAAGCTTTCTTT. It codes for CASSEQGNTEAFF.

The V and J genes are TRBV5-1 and TRBJ2-7; no clear D. From germline, CDR1 is SGHRS and CDR2 YFSETQ. The CDR3 extends over 15 amino acids. V was cut by 2 bases and J by 6 bases, with 18 bases left in between. Written as DNA, the CDR3 is TGCGCCAGCAGCTTAAGTAGTAAGGGTTTACCCGAGCAGTACTTC. Its translation: CASSLSSKGLPEQYF.

The table lists this clone with a count of one. CDR3 nucleotides: TGCGCCAGCAGCCAAGAGGACGCCCCGAGAGAAAAACTGTTTTTT. Amino acid sequence: CASSQEDAPREKLFF. The rearrangement uses TRBV4-1 and TRBJ1-4; D is unresolved. V was cut by 0 bases and J by 8 bases, with 13 bases left in between. The CDR3 totals 15 residues. Germline CDR1 and CDR2: MGHRA and YSYEKL.

J is TRBJ2-7 and V is TRBV29-1, with 9 bases identical to TRBD2. Looked up from germline, CDR1 is SQVTM and CDR2 is ANQGSEA. V gave up 0 bases and J gave up 10 bases; unmatched junction bases: 13. The CDR3 has 15 residues. The CDR3 nucleotides read TGCAGCGTTGAAGATCAGGAGGTGGTAGCGGGAGTACAGTACTTC. Translation: CSVEDQEVVAGVQYF.

This chain links TRBV30 with TRBJ2-5, with 10 bases matching TRBD2. The CDR3 contains 15 residues. Germline values: CDR1 GTSNPN, CDR2 SVGIG (reference sequence). Unmatched junction bases numbered 8, after V lost 4 bases and J lost 3 bases. For the CDR3, the DNA is TGTGCCTGGAACCCTAGCGGGAGTTCGGAAGAGACCCAGTACTTC. Translation: CAWNPSGSSEETQYF. The whole variable domain, remainder taken from reference TRBV30 and TRBJ2-5, is SQTIHQWPATLVQPVGSPLSLECTVEGTSNPNLYWYRQAAGRGLQLLFYSVGIGQISSEVPQNLSASRPQDRQFILSSKKLLLSDSGFYLCAWNPSGSSEETQYFGPGTRLLVL.

The V gene is TRBV4-1, the J gene TRBJ1-2; 9 bases align to TRBD1. Germline V gene sequence: CDR1 MGHRA, CDR2 YSYEKL. J was trimmed by 3 bases and V by 3 bases; bases with no gene match: 8. The CDR3 is 16 amino acids. The CDR3 is CASSHRLGQGDYGYTF. The CDR3 DNA reads as TGCGCCAGCAGCCACCGTTTGGGACAGGGAGACTATGGCTACACCTTC.

The rearrangement uses TRBV5-1 and TRBJ1-4; perhaps TRBD1 as D (6 bases). The germline CDR1 and CDR2 sequences are SGHRS and YFSETQ. V was clipped by 3 bases and J by 4 bases, with 13 bases between them. This CDR3 spans 15 amino acids. The DNA of the CDR3 is TGCGCCAGCAGCTCGTCAGGGGAGTTTAATGAAAAACTGTTTTTT. Its protein is CASSSSGEFNEKLFF.

This rearrangement joins TRBV13 to TRBJ2-1, with 9 bases fitting TRBD2. Germline V gene data show CDR1 as PRHDT and CDR2 as FYEKMQ (reference sequence). Trimming took 0 bases from V and 5 from J; bases not matched to a gene: 5. The CDR3 covers 16 residues. In nucleotides, the CDR3 is TGTGCCAGCAGCTTAGGCTTCCTAGCGGGAAACAATGAGCAGTTCTTC. It codes for CASSLGFLAGNNEQFF.

The J gene is TRBJ1-2, the V gene TRBV5-6; perhaps TRBD1 as D (5 bases). The V gene lost 0 bases and the J gene lost 4 bases, with 10 bases spanning the gap. Germline V gene lookup returns CDR1 SGHDT and CDR2 YYEEEE. The CDR3 loop spans 14 amino acids. CDR3 in DNA: TGTGCCAGCAGCTTGGTTGAGACAGTCTATGGCTACACCTTC. This encodes CASSLVETVYGYTF.

Concerning this clone itself: The same CDR3 can be traced to other DNA sequences in this sample. V gene TRBV5-1 combines with J gene TRBJ1-4; TRBD1 matches 9 bases. The CDR3 totals 16 residues. Germline V gives CDR1 SGHRS, CDR2 YFSETQ. V trimming: 4 bases; J trimming: 5 bases; junction bases outside the gene matches: 9. The CDR3: CASSRMMTGGNEKLFF. In DNA form, the CDR3 reads TGCGCCAGCAGCCGCATGATGACAGGGGGAAATGAAAAACTGTTTTTT.

DNA for the CDR3: TGCAGCGTTGCTCCGACAGGGGAAGAGACCCAGTACTTC. Translating gives CSVAPTGEETQYF. J is TRBJ2-5 and V is TRBV29-1; 8 bases are shared with TRBD1. Unmatched junction bases numbered 4, after V lost 4 bases and J lost 3 bases. CDR1 is SQVTM and CDR2 is ANQGSEA in the germline V gene. The length of the CDR3 is 13 residues.

The chain joins TRBV27 to TRBJ2-1; D is possibly TRBD2 (7 bases). Germline V CDR1 and CDR2: MNHEY, SMNVEV (reference sequence). CDR3 size: 14 residues. Trimming left V 4 bases short and J 6 bases short, with 13 bases between. The CDR3 DNA follows: TGTGCCAGCAGTTACCGGGGGGCAACCAATGAGCAGTTCTTC. Its translation is CASSYRGATNEQFF.

This chain links TRBV12-5 with TRBJ2-7; 11 nucleotides align to TRBD1. This CDR3 is built from 14 residues. CDR1 LGHNT and CDR2 FRNRAP come from the germline V gene. The junction had 1 base not matched to a gene; V was cut back by 3 bases and J by 3 bases. For the CDR3, the DNA is TGTGCTAGTGGTTTTGGGACAGGGGGCTACGAGCAGTACTTC. Translating gives CASGFGTGGYEQYF.